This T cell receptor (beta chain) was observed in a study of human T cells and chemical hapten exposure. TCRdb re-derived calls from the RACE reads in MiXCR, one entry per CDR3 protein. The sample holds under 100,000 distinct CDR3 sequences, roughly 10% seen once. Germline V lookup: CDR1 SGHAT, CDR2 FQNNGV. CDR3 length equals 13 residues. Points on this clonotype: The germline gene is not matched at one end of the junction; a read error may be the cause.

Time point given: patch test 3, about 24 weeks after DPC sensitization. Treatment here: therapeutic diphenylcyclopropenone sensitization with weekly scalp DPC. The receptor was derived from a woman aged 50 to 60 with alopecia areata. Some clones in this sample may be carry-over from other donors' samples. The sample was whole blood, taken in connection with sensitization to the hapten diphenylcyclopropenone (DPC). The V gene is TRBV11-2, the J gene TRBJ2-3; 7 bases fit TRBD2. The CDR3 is CASSSVGAGEWDF. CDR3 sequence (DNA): TGTGCCAGCAGCTCCGTTGGGGCGGGGGAGTGGGATTTT.